This T cell receptor beta chain emerged from a study of blood T cell repertoires in COVID-19. Looking at the study overall: Both acute and convalescent COVID-19 samples were obtained from the United States, Italy and Spain.

In the original processing: How many nucleated cells were present was estimated from reference gene primer amplification. TCRdb keeps only in-frame clones here, not all; method: immunoSEQ multiplex PCR. Clonal size and the V and J genes are those of that table, whereas D and trimming came from the DNA. The sample consists of approximately 170,000 clones, around 83% of them appearing once. Recruitment covered roughly 24 US areas and drew participants whose ages spanned roughly 18 to 89 years. Trimming cost V 0 bases and J 4 bases; bases outside gene matches: 5. The CDR3 is 16 amino acids. The germline gives CDR1 SGHTA, CDR2 FQGNSA. Note on this clone: The same CDR3 is also encoded by other DNA sequences in this sample.

Sequenced input: PBMCs or T cells enriched from blood (not recorded which). This TCR derives from a woman aged 45-60 years in a cohort exposed to, infected with or recovered from COVID-19 (not recorded which). The chain has TRBV7-2 and TRBJ2-7, with 11 bases matching TRBD1. Here the CDR3 reads CASSLARTGGSYEQYF. The CDR3 DNA is TGTGCCAGCAGCTTAGCCCGGACAGGGGGCTCATACGAGCAGTACTTC.